The 22 T cell receptor beta chains in this list originate from one sample, sequenced in a study of cytomegalovirus exposure and HLA in healthy donors. This PCR relied on a set of 60 Vbeta primers and 13 Jbeta primers. The data were produced by immunoSEQ multiplex PCR, yet TCRdb's version contains in-frame clones alone and is incomplete. The sample includes about 110,000 clones, over 60% of them seen just once. The sequencing sample was made of PBMCs. All receptors come from a woman aged 45 to 65 in good health and CMV-seropositive.

The chain couples TRBV7-9 to TRBJ1-2; D possibly corresponds to TRBD1 (6 bases). V was clipped by 5 bases and J by 7 bases, with 23 bases between them. The CDR3 consists of 16 residues. Germline values: CDR1 SEHNR, CDR2 FQNEAQ (reference sequence). The CDR3 nucleotides read TGTGCCAGCAGCCGGGCCTTGGATTCTGGGGGCGGTGGCTACACCTTC. Its translation: CASSRALDSGGGGYTF. The whole variable domain, remainder taken from reference TRBV7-9 and TRBJ1-2, is DTGVSQNPRHKITKRGQNVTFRCDPISEHNRLYWYRQTLGQGPEFLTYFQNEAQLEKSRLLSDRFSAERPKGSFSTLEIQRTEQGDSAMYLCASSRALDSGGGGYTFGSGTRLTVV.

The chain employs TRBV10-3 and TRBJ1-2; maybe TRBD1 (5 bases). The CDR3 runs 16 residues. Deletions cut 3 bases from V and 5 bases from J, with 19 bases between. CDR1 is ENHRY and CDR2 is SYGVKD in the germline V gene. The CDR3: CAISEALGNRQYGYTF. Here the CDR3 DNA reads TGTGCCATCAGTGAAGCATTGGGGAACCGACAGTATGGCTACACCTTC.

V usage is TRBV9 and J usage is TRBJ2-2; TRBD1 is a possible D gene (6 bases). Germline V lookup: CDR1 SGDLS, CDR2 YYNGEE. The V and J ends lost 0 bases and 4 bases respectively, with 10 bases between them. There are 15 residues in the CDR3. For the CDR3, the DNA is TGTGCCAGCAGCGTAGACAGGGCTGTCACCGGGGAGCTGTTTTTT. Translation gives CASSVDRAVTGELFF.

This chain connects TRBV29-1 to TRBJ2-2, with 9 bases that match TRBD2. V shed 7 bases, J shed 4 bases, and the junction held 10 bases outside the gene matches. This CDR3 comprises 15 residues. The germline gives CDR1 SQVTM, CDR2 ANQGSEA. The CDR3 region has the DNA TGCAGCGGTCTTTTAGCGGGGGACGTCACCGGGGAGCTGTTTTTT. This sequence encodes CSGLLAGDVTGELFF.

V usage is TRBV25-1 and J usage is TRBJ2-7; maybe TRBD1 (6 bases). V was trimmed by 6 bases and J by 5 bases, leaving 14 bases between them. Germline loops: CDR1 MGHDK, CDR2 SYGVNS. CDR3 length: 13 residues. The CDR3 DNA reads as TGTGCCAGCAGCAGGGGTGGGTCGGACGAGCAGTACTTC. This translates into CASSRGGSDEQYF.

The rearrangement links TRBV19 to TRBJ1-2; weak D call: TRBD1 (5 bases). Germline CDR1 LNHDA, CDR2 SQIVND (reference sequence). This CDR3 comprises 15 residues. With 5 bases removed from V and 5 bases from J, the gap between germline ends came to 18 bases. CDR3 DNA sequence: TGTGCCAGTAGTGGGACCGGACGGGAGAGATATGGCTACACCTTC. Translating gives CASSGTGRERYGYTF.

J is TRBJ2-2 and V is TRBV10-3, with 9 bases aligning to TRBD2. Per the germline V gene, CDR1 is ENHRY and CDR2 is SYGVKD. Losses at the gene ends were 0 bases for V and 2 bases for J; bases not matched to a gene: 1. This CDR3 spans 16 amino acids. CDR3 sequence reads: CAISESSGGNTGELFF. CDR3 DNA sequence: TGTGCCATCAGTGAGTCTAGCGGGGGAAACACCGGGGAGCTGTTTTTT.

Written as DNA, the CDR3 is TGTGCCAGCAGCCCCTTATACGAGCAGTACTTC. Residues: CASSPLYEQYF. The rearrangement joins TRBV2 to TRBJ2-7; D gene unclear. Trimming cost V 6 bases and J 4 bases, with 7 bases left between them. CDR1 is SNHLY and CDR2 is FYNNEI in the germline V gene. The CDR3 runs to 11 residues.

This clone was observed once. The rearrangement joins TRBV11-3 to TRBJ2-3; no definite D call. The V and J ends lost 5 bases and 4 bases respectively, with 10 bases between them. Germline V gene lookup returns CDR1 SGHNT and CDR2 YENEEA. This CDR3 region has 13 residues. The CDR3 sequence is CASSPFRADTQYF. As DNA, the CDR3 is TGTGCCAGCAGCCCTTTTCGAGCAGATACGCAGTATTTT.

Only a few counts were recorded for this clone. This chain uses TRBV5-6 with TRBJ2-1; TRBD1 is a possible D gene (5 bases). This CDR3 spans 14 amino acids. Germline loops: CDR1 SGHDT, CDR2 YYEEEE. Trimming removed 4 bases at V and 9 bases at J, with 17 bases between. Here the CDR3 reads CASSLEPPGAEQFF. The CDR3 coding sequence is TGTGCCAGCAGCCTTGAGCCCCCTGGGGCTGAGCAGTTCTTC.

This clone was observed once. The J gene is TRBJ2-1, the V gene TRBV7-6, with 10 bases matching TRBD2. This CDR3 spans 15 amino acids. The V gene's germline CDR1 is SGHVS and CDR2 FNYEAQ. Trimming took 5 bases from V and 7 from J; bases not matched to a gene: 8. DNA of the CDR3: TGTGCCAGCAGCCAAACGGCTAGCGGGGGTAATGAGCAGTTCTTC. Protein sequence: CASSQTASGGNEQFF. The whole variable domain, filled in from reference TRBV7-6 and TRBJ2-1, reads GAGVSQSPRYKVTKRGQDVALRCDPISGHVSLYWYRQALGQGPEFLTYFNYEAQQDKSGLPNDRFSAERPEGSISTLTIQRTEQRDSAMYRCASSQTASGGNEQFFGPGTRLTVL.

The chain combines TRBV5-1 with TRBJ2-3; 9 nucleotides align to TRBD2. The CDR3 runs to 16 residues. V was pared by 0 bases and J by 3 bases, with 5 bases of the junction left unmatched. Germline V lookup: CDR1 SGHRS, CDR2 YFSETQ. Written as DNA, the CDR3 is TGCGCCAGCAGCTTGGAGAGCGGGGGGCCAACAGATACGCAGTATTTT. It translates to CASSLESGGPTDTQYF.

The chain employs TRBV27 and TRBJ2-3; 12 bases map to TRBD2. Germline CDR1 reads MNHEY; CDR2 reads SMNVEV (reference sequence). V lost 4 bases and J lost 2; bases outside the gene matches: 4. The CDR3 has 16 amino acids. The CDR3 DNA reads as TGTGCCAGCAGTTCCCTAGCGGGGGGGCCCACAGATACGCAGTATTTT. Protein: CASSSLAGGPTDTQYF.

The gene calls are TRBV5-1 and TRBJ1-2; no clear D gene. Germline V CDR1 and CDR2: SGHRS, YFSETQ. This CDR3 comprises 14 residues. V shed 3 bases and J shed 0 bases, with 9 bases lying between them. The CDR3 spells CASSSGGPNYGYTF. The CDR3 coding sequence is TGCGCCAGCAGCTCAGGAGGTCCTAACTATGGCTACACCTTC.

The chain recombines TRBV18 with TRBJ1-2; weak D call: TRBD1 (6 bases). The CDR3 runs 15 residues. The germline V gene has CDR1 KGHSH and CDR2 LQKENI. V lost 6 bases, J lost 2 bases, and 16 bases lay in between. CDR3: CASSPLGQTNYGYTF. The CDR3 coding sequence is TGTGCCAGCTCCCCGCTTGGACAGACCAACTATGGCTACACCTTC.

Only a few counts were recorded for this clone. The genes are TRBV5-1 and TRBJ1-1; tentative D call: TRBD1 (6 bases). This CDR3 has 14 residues. V was clipped by 4 bases and J by 7 bases, with 17 bases between them. Per the germline V gene, CDR1 is SGHRS and CDR2 is YFSETQ. The CDR3 region has the DNA TGCGCCAGCAGCGAGCGAAACAGGGCTTATGAAGCTTTCTTT. The encoded protein is CASSERNRAYEAFF.

The chain couples TRBV27 to TRBJ1-3, with 7 nucleotides matching TRBD1. Per germline, CDR1 MNHEY and CDR2 SMNVEV (reference sequence). This CDR3 is built from 15 residues. V was clipped by 2 bases and J by 4 bases; unmatched bases: 5. The CDR3 loop reads CASSLTGEAGNTIYF. The CDR3 region has the DNA TGTGCCAGCAGTTTAACAGGGGAGGCAGGAAACACCATATATTTT.

The table lists this clone with a few counts. A read error may be the cause here, since a much bigger clone is one base away. This rearrangement joins TRBV4-1 to TRBJ2-3, with D possibly TRBD2 on 6 matching bases. Germline V CDR1 and CDR2: MGHRA, YSYEKL. The length of the CDR3 is 16 residues. Trimming removed 0 bases from V and 1 base from J, with 11 bases in between. The CDR3 loop is CASSQDLGGGTDTQYF. In DNA, the CDR3 is TGCGCCAGCAGCCAAGATCTGGGCGGGGGCACAGATACGCAGTATTTT.

The V gene is TRBV19, the J gene TRBJ1-1; D not certain. Looked up from germline, CDR1 is LNHDA and CDR2 is SQIVND (reference sequence). V lost 3 bases and J lost 1, with 12 bases in between. The CDR3 contains 15 residues. In DNA form, the CDR3 reads TGTGCCAGTAGTATTTTGGGCCAAACGAACACTGAAGCTTTCTTT. This sequence encodes CASSILGQTNTEAFF.

The rearrangement links TRBV7-3 to TRBJ2-3; no firm D call. V gave up 5 bases and J gave up 0 bases, with 12 bases separating them. The CDR3 length is 15 residues. Germline assignment: CDR1 SGHTA and CDR2 FQGTGA. DNA for the CDR3: TGTGCCAGCAGCCCTCGGGTAACCAGCACAGATACGCAGTATTTT. Amino acids: CASSPRVTSTDTQYF.

The chain combines TRBV11-3 with TRBJ2-4; 8 bases are shared with TRBD2. The CDR3 contains 14 residues. Germline CDR1 and CDR2: SGHNT and YENEEA. V was pared by 6 bases and J by 5 bases, with 6 bases of the junction left unmatched. Here the CDR3 DNA reads TGTGCCAGCAGTTCCGGGGGGGATCAAAACATTCAGTACTTC. This translates into CASSSGGDQNIQYF.

The V gene is TRBV11-3, the J gene TRBJ1-1; D call uncertain. This CDR3 is 13 amino acids long. Germline V CDR1 and CDR2: SGHNT, YENEEA. V was trimmed by 6 bases and J by 5 bases, leaving 13 bases between them. The CDR3 reads CASSPRSGTEAFF. Written as DNA, the CDR3 is TGTGCCAGCAGTCCGAGGTCCGGGACTGAAGCTTTCTTT.